The 8 T cell receptor beta chains below come from one sample, sequenced in a study of blood T cell repertoires in COVID-19. Sequenced by immunoSEQ multiplex PCR; TCRdb stores in-frame clones only, minus some. The repertoire has hundreds of thousands of clones, approximately 90% of them found once; the top ten carry approximately 2.2%. The sequenced sample consisted of peripheral blood. Receptor source: a woman between 35 and 50 years old who had recovered from COVID-19.

CDR3 protein: CASQTSGANTGELFF. DNA of the CDR3: TGTGCCAGTCAGACTAGCGGGGCGAACACCGGGGAGCTGTTTTTT. V and J are TRBV6-4 and TRBJ2-2; 11 bases align to TRBD2. V lost 9 bases to trimming and J lost 0 bases; unmatched junction nucleotides: 3. This CDR3 has 15 residues. Germline assignment: CDR1 MRHNA and CDR2 SNTAGT.

This chain connects TRBV11-2 to TRBJ2-7; maybe TRBD2 (6 bases). Germline CDR1 SGHAT, CDR2 FQNNGV. CDR3 length equals 13 residues. The V end was cut by 0 bases, the J end by 3 bases, with 6 bases between. In DNA, the CDR3 is TGTGCCAGCAGCTTAGAGGGGGGCTACGAGCAGTACTTC. Translated: CASSLEGGYEQYF.

The CDR3 sequence is CASSVGDRRLAARADTQYF. CDR3 DNA: TGTGCCAGCAGCGTAGGAGACCGGAGACTAGCCGCCCGAGCGGATACGCAGTATTTT. V and J are TRBV9 and TRBJ2-3; 7 nucleotides align to TRBD2. Trimming at V came to 0 bases and at J to 6 bases, leaving 19 bases not matched to a gene. The length of the CDR3 is 19 residues. In germline, CDR1 is SGDLS, CDR2 YYNGEE.

The chain carries TRBV9 and TRBJ2-5, with D possibly matching TRBD2 (6 bases). The CDR3 covers 16 residues. Germline V CDR1 and CDR2: SGDLS, YYNGEE. V lost 0 bases to trimming and J lost 4 bases, with 16 bases between them. The CDR3 DNA is TGTGCCAGCAGCGTAGGACCGGGAGCCATGACAGAGACCCAGTACTTC. Amino acid sequence: CASSVGPGAMTETQYF.

The genes are TRBV5-5 and TRBJ2-1, with D perhaps TRBD1 (6 bases). Trimming took off 1 base at V and 4 bases at J, with 12 bases between the two ends. Germline V gives CDR1 SGHKS, CDR2 YYEKEE (reference sequence). This CDR3 has 15 residues. CDR3 sequence (DNA): TGTGCCAGCAGCTTGTTCCAGGGGCCTTACAATGAGCAGTTCTTC. Its translation is CASSLFQGPYNEQFF.

The rearrangement uses TRBV7-9 and TRBJ2-1; tentatively, D is TRBD2 (5 bases). The V end was cut by 3 bases, the J end by 4 bases, with 13 bases between. The CDR3 covers 15 residues. The germline gives CDR1 SEHNR, CDR2 FQNEAQ (reference sequence). CDR3 nucleotides: TGTGCCAGCAGCTTTGGAGCGGCAAATTACAATGAGCAGTTCTTC. Protein sequence: CASSFGAANYNEQFF.

This chain uses TRBV7-6 with TRBJ2-7; 9 nucleotides match TRBD2. The CDR3 length is 15 residues. Germline CDR1 SGHVS, CDR2 FNYEAQ. V shed 3 bases and J 2 bases; nucleotides not matched to a gene: 5. This chain's CDR3 is CASSFNAGGPYEQYF. As DNA, the CDR3 is TGTGCCAGCAGCTTTAACGCGGGAGGGCCCTACGAGCAGTACTTC.

This chain uses TRBV6-5 with TRBJ2-1; no clear D gene. V was trimmed by 4 bases and J by 5 bases, leaving 15 bases between them. The CDR3 totals 15 residues. Germline V gives CDR1 MNHEY, CDR2 SVGAGI. CDR3: CASSSPSSTHNEQFF. In DNA, the CDR3 is TGTGCCAGCAGTTCCCCAAGCTCTACCCACAATGAGCAGTTCTTC.